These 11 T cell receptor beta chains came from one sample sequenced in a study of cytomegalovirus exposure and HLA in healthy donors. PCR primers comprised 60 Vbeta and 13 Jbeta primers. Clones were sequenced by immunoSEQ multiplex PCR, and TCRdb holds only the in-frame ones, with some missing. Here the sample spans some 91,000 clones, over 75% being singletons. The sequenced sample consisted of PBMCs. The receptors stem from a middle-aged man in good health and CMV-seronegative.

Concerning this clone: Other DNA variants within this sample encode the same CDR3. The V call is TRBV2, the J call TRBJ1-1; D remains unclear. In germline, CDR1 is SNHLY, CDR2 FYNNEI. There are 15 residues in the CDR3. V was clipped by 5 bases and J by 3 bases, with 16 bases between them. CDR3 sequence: CASSLHSAGYTEAFF. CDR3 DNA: TGTGCCAGCAGTCTACATAGCGCCGGGTACACTGAAGCTTTCTTT.

CDR3 bases: TGCGCCAGCAGCTTGGACAGGGGGCATAATGAAAAACTGTTTTTT. This codes for CASSLDRGHNEKLFF. The chain couples TRBV5-1 to TRBJ1-4; 9 nucleotides agree with TRBD1. The junction had 1 base not matched to a gene; V was cut back by 0 bases and J by 4 bases. The germline gives CDR1 SGHRS, CDR2 YFSETQ. CDR3 length: 15 residues. Together with reference TRBV5-1 and TRBJ1-4, the CDR3 gives the full variable domain: KAGVTQTPRYLIKTRGQQVTLSCSPISGHRSVSWYQQTPGQGLQFLFEYFSETQRNKGNFPGRFSGRQFSNSRSEMNVSTLELGDSALYLCASSLDRGHNEKLFFGSGTQLSVL.

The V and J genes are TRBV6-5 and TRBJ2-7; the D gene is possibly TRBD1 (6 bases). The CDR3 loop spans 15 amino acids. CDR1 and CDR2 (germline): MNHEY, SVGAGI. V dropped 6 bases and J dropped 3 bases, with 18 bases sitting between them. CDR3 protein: CASRIGTKRHYEQYF. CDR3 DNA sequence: TGTGCCAGCAGGATCGGGACAAAACGGCACTACGAGCAGTACTTC.

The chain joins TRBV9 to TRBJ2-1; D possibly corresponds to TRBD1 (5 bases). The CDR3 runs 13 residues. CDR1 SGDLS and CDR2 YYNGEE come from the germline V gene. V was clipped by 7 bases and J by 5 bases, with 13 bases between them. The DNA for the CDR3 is TGTGCCAGCCGGACATCCGGCGACAATGAGCAGTTCTTC. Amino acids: CASRTSGDNEQFF.

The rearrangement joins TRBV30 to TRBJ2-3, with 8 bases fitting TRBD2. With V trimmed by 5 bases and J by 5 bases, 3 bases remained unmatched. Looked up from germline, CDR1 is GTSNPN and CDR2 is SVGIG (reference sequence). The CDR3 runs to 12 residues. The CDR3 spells CAWGLAQDTQYF. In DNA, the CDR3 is TGTGCCTGGGGACTAGCTCAAGATACGCAGTATTTT.

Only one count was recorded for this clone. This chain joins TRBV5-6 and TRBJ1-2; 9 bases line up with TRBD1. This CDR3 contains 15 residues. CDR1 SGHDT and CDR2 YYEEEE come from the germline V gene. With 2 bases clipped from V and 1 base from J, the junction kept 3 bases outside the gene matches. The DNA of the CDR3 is TGTGCCAGCAGCTTCCGGGACAGGGTTAACTATGGCTACACCTTC. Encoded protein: CASSFRDRVNYGYTF.

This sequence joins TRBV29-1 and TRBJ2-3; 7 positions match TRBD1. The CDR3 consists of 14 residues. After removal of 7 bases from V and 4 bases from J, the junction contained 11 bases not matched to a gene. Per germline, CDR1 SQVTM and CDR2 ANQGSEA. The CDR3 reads CSGGTGVGADTQYF. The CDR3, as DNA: TGCAGCGGGGGTACAGGGGTCGGCGCAGATACGCAGTATTTT.

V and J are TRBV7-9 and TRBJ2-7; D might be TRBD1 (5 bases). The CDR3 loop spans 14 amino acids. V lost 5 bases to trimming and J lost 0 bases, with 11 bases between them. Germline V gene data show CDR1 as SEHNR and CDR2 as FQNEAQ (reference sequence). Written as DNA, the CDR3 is TGTGCCAGCAGCCCCGACAGATACTCCTACGAGCAGTACTTC. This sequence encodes CASSPDRYSYEQYF.

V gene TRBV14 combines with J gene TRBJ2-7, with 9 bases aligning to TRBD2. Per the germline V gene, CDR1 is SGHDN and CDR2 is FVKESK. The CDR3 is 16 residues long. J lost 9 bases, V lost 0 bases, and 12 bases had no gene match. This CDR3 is CASSQDSRLAGTRQYF. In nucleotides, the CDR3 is TGTGCCAGCAGCCAAGACAGTCGTCTAGCGGGAACACGGCAGTACTTC. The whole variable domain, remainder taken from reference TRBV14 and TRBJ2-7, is EAGVTQFPSHSVIEKGQTVTLRCDPISGHDNLYWYRRVMGKEIKFLLHFVKESKQDESGMPNNRFLAERTGGTYSTLKVQPAELEDSGVYFCASSQDSRLAGTRQYFGPGTRLTVT.

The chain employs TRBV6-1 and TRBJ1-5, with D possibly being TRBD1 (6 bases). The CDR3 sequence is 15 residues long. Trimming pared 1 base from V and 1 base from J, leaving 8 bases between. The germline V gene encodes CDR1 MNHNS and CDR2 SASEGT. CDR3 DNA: TGTGCCAGCAGTGAAGTTACAGGGAGCAATCAGCCCCAGCATTTT. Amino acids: CASSEVTGSNQPQHF.

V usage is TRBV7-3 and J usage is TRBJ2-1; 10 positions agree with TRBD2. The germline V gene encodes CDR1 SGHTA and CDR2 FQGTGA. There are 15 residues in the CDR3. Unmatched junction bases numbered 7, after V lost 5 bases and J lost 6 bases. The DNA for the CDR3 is TGTGCCAGCAGCCTGGGACTAGCGACGTTCAATGAGCAGTTCTTC. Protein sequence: CASSLGLATFNEQFF.